Listed below are T cell receptor beta chains from one sample, sequenced in a study of beta chain features in type 1 diabetes. Assay used: immunoSEQ multiplex PCR; TCRdb lists only in-frame clones, some missing. The table lists hundreds of thousands of clones, over 9.5% of them singletons. The sequenced sample was naive CD4+ T cells from blood. The source is a woman between 18 and 29 years old with type 1 diabetes. The conserved cysteine and the conserved F or W are not part of the CDR3 here. Each record gives: V gene, J gene, CDR3 protein.

V: TRBV6-6
J: TRBJ1-6
CDR3: ASSYSHADDGSPLH

V: TRBV7-9
J: TRBJ2-7
CDR3: ASSLAETGNHEQY

V: TRBV2
J: TRBJ2-1
CDR3: ARGSFYNEQF

V: TRBV4-3
J: TRBJ2-3
CDR3: ASSQDLAGGTDTQY

V: TRBV5-4
J: TRBJ2-5
CDR3: ASSLWQQETQY

V: TRBV9
J: TRBJ2-3
CDR3: ASSPGLASTDTQY

V: TRBV5-6
J: TRBJ1-2
CDR3: ASSFTGVGYT

V: TRBV7-9
J: TRBJ2-7
CDR3: ASSVGLSEQY

V: TRBV7-3
J: TRBJ1-1
CDR3: ASSRTGNTEAF

V: TRBV15
J: TRBJ1-4
CDR3: ATSGRGGVGEKLF

V: TRBV5-1
J: TRBJ2-7
CDR3: ASSPTSGYEQY

V: TRBV6-5
J: TRBJ2-6
CDR3: ASSYNSGANVLT

V: TRBV5-1
J: TRBJ2-2
CDR3: ASSRTGTANTGELF

V: TRBV30
J: TRBJ2-7
CDR3: AWSRTGDSYEQY

V: TRBV25-1
J: TRBJ2-2
CDR3: ASSLAGGRTGELF

V: TRBV5-4
J: TRBJ2-2
CDR3: ASSLGFGQVV

V: TRBV18
J: TRBJ2-3
CDR3: ASSPETGWTDTQY

V: TRBV5-1
J: TRBJ2-7
CDR3: ASSFNSGRASYEQY

V: TRBV7-2
J: TRBJ2-5
CDR3: ASSPERGRTQY

V: TRBV29-1
J: TRBJ2-6
CDR3: SVRPGSGANVLT

V: TRBV28
J: TRBJ1-5
CDR3: ASSLAGGYSNQPQH

V: TRBV9
J: TRBJ2-1
CDR3: ASSVGSPNEQF

V: TRBV18
J: TRBJ1-1
CDR3: ASSRRDRNTEAF

V: TRBV13
J: TRBJ1-2
CDR3: ASSRAGFGYT

V: TRBV2
J: TRBJ2-2
CDR3: ASSPTANTGELF

V: TRBV4-3
J: TRBJ2-3
CDR3: ASSQGRAGTGVY

V: TRBV18
J: TRBJ2-5
CDR3: ASSPGTGETQY

V: TRBV6-6
J: TRBJ2-1
CDR3: ASTSSGVNEQF

V: TRBV11-3
J: TRBJ2-3
CDR3: ASPSLTDTQY

V: TRBV7-2
J: TRBJ2-4
CDR3: ASSRAGAENIQY

V: TRBV30
J: TRBJ1-2
CDR3: AWNRQGDYGYT

V: TRBV9
J: TRBJ2-1
CDR3: ASSVDVSGGYNEQF

V: TRBV6-5
J: TRBJ1-4
CDR3: ASRTGNEKLF

V: TRBV7-2
J: TRBJ2-7
CDR3: ASSKGLAGGPGEQY

V: TRBV2
J: TRBJ1-2
CDR3: ASSPDRGYGYT

V: TRBV29-1
J: TRBJ2-5
CDR3: SALGSAGGETQY

V: TRBV4-3
J: TRBJ2-7
CDR3: ASSQDLVSSYEQY

V: TRBV18
J: TRBJ2-1
CDR3: ASSQSVSSYNEQF

V: TRBV19
J: TRBJ2-1
CDR3: ASSMRRELDEQF

V: TRBV9
J: TRBJ1-4
CDR3: ASSVGTGAEKLF

V: TRBV6-5
J: TRBJ2-1
CDR3: ASSYGLAAYNEQF

V: TRBV7-2
J: TRBJ2-7
CDR3: ASSTRLAGDYEQY

V: TRBV28
J: TRBJ2-3
CDR3: ASSTYWSGSQGTSTDTQY

V: TRBV4-2
J: TRBJ1-3
CDR3: ASSQDSAGNTIY

V: TRBV6-1
J: TRBJ2-6
CDR3: ASSEPGRAAGANVLT

V: TRBV9
J: TRBJ2-2
CDR3: ASSVGDRGTGELF